This entry lists 26 T cell receptor beta chains sequenced from one sample in a study of molecular identifiers for immune sequencing clone quantification. One entry per CDR3 protein, called by TCRdb with MiXCR from the PCR reads. The profile shows about half a million distinct CDR3 sequences, roughly a fifth of them singletons. The sample consisted of naive CD8+ T cells from blood, with Jurkat cell RNA spiked in. Documented subset: FACS-sorted CD8+CD4-CCR7+CD45RA+ naive T cells. These TCRs come from a human donor in good health. Some libraries in this study had Jurkat cell RNA spiked in.

There are many counts of this clonotype. This sequence joins TRBV4-3 and TRBJ2-7; 8 nucleotides match TRBD1. Germline CDR1 reads LGHNA; CDR2 reads YSLEER. The CDR3 sequence is 15 residues long. After removal of 0 bases from V and 3 bases from J, the junction contained 4 bases not matched to a gene. The CDR3 spells CASSQDAGGFYEQYF. The CDR3 nucleotides read TGCGCCAGCAGCCAAGATGCAGGGGGCTTCTACGAGCAGTACTTC.

V gene TRBV10-2 combines with J gene TRBJ1-1; perhaps TRBD1 as D (5 bases). The V and J ends lost 10 bases and 8 bases respectively, with 20 bases between them. The germline V gene encodes CDR1 WSHSY and CDR2 SAAADI. CDR3 size: 13 residues. The CDR3 region is CATNEGLFMEAFF. CDR3 coding DNA: TGCGCCACCAACGAGGGGCTCTTTATGGAAGCTTTCTTT.

The V gene is TRBV6-5, the J gene TRBJ2-7; 10 nucleotides agree with TRBD1. Germline loops: CDR1 MNHEY, CDR2 SVGAGI. The CDR3 has 14 residues. Losses at the gene ends were 2 bases for V and 5 bases for J; bases not matched to a gene: 3. The chain's CDR3 is CASSYRDRGHEQYF. The CDR3 DNA reads TGTGCCAGCAGTTACCGGGACAGGGGCCACGAGCAGTACTTC.

This clonotype appeared a few times. The J gene is TRBJ2-1, the V gene TRBV11-2; the match to TRBD2 covers 8 bases. The J segment lost 6 bases and the V segment lost 4 bases, leaving 11 bases of the junction unmatched. The CDR3 sequence is 16 residues long. Germline-derived CDR1 and CDR2 are SGHAT and FQNNGV. The CDR3 here is CASSSPLAAQSNEQFF. As DNA, the CDR3 is TGTGCCAGCAGCTCGCCACTAGCGGCCCAATCCAATGAGCAGTTCTTC.

In this sample, this clonotype turned up a few times. The V call is TRBV24-1, the J call TRBJ2-7, with TRBD2 matching 10 bases. The J segment lost 2 bases and the V segment lost 3 bases, leaving 12 bases of the junction unmatched. The CDR3 loop spans 18 amino acids. Germline V gene data show CDR1 as KGHDR and CDR2 as SFDVKD. CDR3 bases: TGTGCCACCAGTGATGCCTCGGTAGCGGGAGGCCCTACCTACGAGCAGTACTTC. As protein: CATSDASVAGGPTYEQYF.

The J gene is TRBJ2-5, the V gene TRBV5-1, with D perhaps TRBD1 or TRBD2 (5 bases each). The CDR3 contains 16 residues. Trimming cost V 0 bases and J 5 bases, with 17 bases left between them. Per the germline V gene, CDR1 is SGHRS and CDR2 is YFSETQ. DNA for the CDR3: TGCGCCAGCAGCTTGGCCGGCAGGGACCCGGGTGAGACCCAGTACTTC. Translated: CASSLAGRDPGETQYF.

The CDR3 DNA reads TGTGCCAGCAGTTTACAGGGTTCGTGGGACGCCGGGGAGCTGTTTTTT. It codes for CASSLQGSWDAGELFF. The chain joins TRBV27 to TRBJ2-2; D is possibly TRBD1 or TRBD2 (5 bases each). The CDR3 is 16 residues long. Germline values: CDR1 MNHEY, CDR2 SMNVEV (reference sequence). Trimming took off 2 bases at V and 6 bases at J, with 16 bases between the two ends.

As for this clonotype: One end of the junction fails to match germline, which may point to a read error. The chain employs TRBV12-3 or TRBV12-4 and TRBJ2-1; D is possibly TRBD1 or TRBD2 (7 bases each). CDR3 length: 16 amino acids. CDR3 residues: CASSYGDSGVYDEQFF. Here the CDR3 DNA reads TGTGCCAGCAGTTACGGGGACAGCGGGGTCTACGATGAGCAGTTCTTC.

The J gene is TRBJ2-5, the V gene TRBV7-6, with D possibly being TRBD2 (7 bases). The ends were cut back, 5 bases at V and 5 bases at J, with 21 bases in the middle. Germline V CDR1 and CDR2: SGHVS, FNYEAQ. The CDR3 runs 16 residues. CDR3 sequence: CASSPVRESRGETQYF. Here the CDR3 DNA reads TGTGCCAGCAGCCCTGTGCGGGAGAGTAGGGGGGAGACCCAGTACTTC.

This clonotype was detected ten times or more. This CDR3 reads CASSAQGGLGLSYEQYF. The CDR3 nucleotides are TGTGCCAGCAGTGCCCAAGGGGGACTAGGCCTATCCTACGAGCAGTACTTC. The V and J genes are TRBV6-1 and TRBJ2-7; 8 bases match TRBD2. The CDR3 runs 17 residues. The V gene's germline CDR1 is MNHNS and CDR2 SASEGT. V lost 4 bases and J lost 1; bases outside the gene matches: 12.

This clonotype was recorded a few times. The chain has TRBV19 and TRBJ2-5; 9 bases are a match to TRBD1. V lost 5 bases and J lost 5; bases outside the gene matches: 9. Germline values: CDR1 LNHDA, CDR2 SQIVND (reference sequence). The CDR3 sequence is 15 residues long. DNA for the CDR3: TGTGCCAGTAGTCCACGGGACAGGGTGTCGGAGACCCAGTACTTC. As protein: CASSPRDRVSETQYF.

The chain employs TRBV3-1 and TRBJ2-7; tentatively, D is TRBD2 (5 bases). The V end was cut by 1 base, the J end by 3 bases, with 13 bases between. The CDR3 runs 15 residues. The germline gives CDR1 LGHDT, CDR2 YNNKEL (reference sequence). The CDR3 spells CASSQVRGRGYEQYF. The CDR3 bases are TGTGCCAGCAGCCAAGTCCGAGGGCGCGGCTACGAGCAGTACTTC.

This clonotype was observed many times. The chain combines TRBV7-9 with TRBJ2-2; 7 nucleotides align to TRBD2. The CDR3 runs 14 residues. Germline-derived CDR1 and CDR2 are SEHNR and FQNEAQ (reference sequence). V was clipped by 3 bases and J by 7 bases; unmatched bases: 5. The CDR3 sequence: CASSFTLAVGELFF. CDR3 sequence (DNA): TGTGCCAGCAGCTTCACCCTAGCGGTCGGGGAGCTGTTTTTT.

The V gene is TRBV4-3, the J gene TRBJ2-3; 8 bases fit TRBD2. V lost 1 base, J lost 0 bases, and 6 bases stayed unmatched. This CDR3 is built from 17 residues. From germline, CDR1 is LGHNA and CDR2 YSLEER. The CDR3 is CASSQVELAASTDTQYF. CDR3 nucleotides: TGCGCCAGCAGCCAAGTTGAACTAGCGGCTAGCACAGATACGCAGTATTTT.

Concerning this clonotype: The missing conserved phenylalanine or tryptophan at the end of this CDR3 makes a read error likely. The gene calls are TRBV9 and TRBJ2-3; D gene unclear. The CDR3 is 13 residues long. Germline V lookup: CDR1 SGDLS, CDR2 YYNGEE. The germline V and J ends were trimmed by 4 bases and 0 bases, with 6 bases remaining between them. CDR3 residues: CASSSGSTDTQYL. CDR3 DNA: TGTGCCAGCAGCTCGGGTAGCACAGATACGCAGTATCTT.

On this clonotype: This may be a read error, as it is one base from a much larger clone. The chain uses TRBV7-9 and TRBJ2-5, with 9 bases lining up with TRBD2. This CDR3 region has 15 residues. From germline, CDR1 is SEHNR and CDR2 FQNEAQ (reference sequence). The CDR3: CASSSMREGQGTQYF. In DNA, the CDR3 is TGTGCCAGCAGCTCCATGCGGGAGGGGCAAGGGACCCAGTACTTC.

Concerning this clonotype: An end of the junction does not agree with germline; a read error may underlie this. The chain recombines TRBV4-3 with TRBJ1-3; D is unresolved. Germline-derived CDR1 and CDR2 are LGHNA and YSLEER. The CDR3 length is 16 residues. In DNA, the CDR3 is TGCGCCAGCAGCCAAGATTCCTACCTCTCTGGAAACGCCATATATTTT. Translated: CASSQDSYLSGNAIYF.

Notes on this clonotype: This may be a read error, as it is one base from a much larger clone. As the CDR3 is not closed by the conserved phenylalanine or tryptophan, this likely results from a read error. V gene TRBV5-1 combines with J gene TRBJ2-7; D possibly corresponds to TRBD1 (5 bases). The V and J ends lost 1 base and 2 bases respectively, with 10 bases between them. This CDR3 spans 14 amino acids. The germline gives CDR1 SGHRS, CDR2 YFSETQ. CDR3 sequence: CASSLWAGTYEQYS. The CDR3 bases are TGCGCCAGCAGCTTGTGGGCAGGGACCTACGAGCAGTACTCC.

This clonotype was counted at least ten times. J is TRBJ1-6 and V is TRBV7-8, with D tentatively TRBD1 (6 bases). Germline loops: CDR1 SGHVS, CDR2 FQNEAQ. CDR3 length: 15 amino acids. V was cut by 4 bases and J by 9 bases, with 16 bases left in between. The CDR3 loop is CASSSPGTTASPLHF. The DNA of the CDR3 is TGTGCCAGCAGCTCGCCTGGGACAACCGCTTCACCCCTCCACTTT.

V is TRBV27 and J is TRBJ2-3; D not certain. V was cut by 3 bases and J by 8 bases, with 9 bases left in between. CDR1 is MNHEY, CDR2 SMNVEV, per germline (reference sequence). This CDR3 spans 12 amino acids. Written as DNA, the CDR3 is TGTGCCAGCAGTTTTGCTGGTAGTACGCAGTATTTT. Translating it yields CASSFAGSTQYF.

This clonotype has a count of ten or more. This chain uses TRBV29-1 with TRBJ1-1; no firm D call. Germline CDR1 SQVTM, CDR2 ANQGSEA. CDR3 length equals 12 residues. Trimming removed 0 bases at V and 2 bases at J, with 4 bases between. CDR3 sequence (DNA): TGCAGCGTTGAAGACAACAACACTGAAGCTTTCTTT. Protein product: CSVEDNNTEAFF.

As to this clonotype: A much larger clone is a single base away; this may be a read error. The rearrangement joins TRBV28 to TRBJ2-7; D unresolved. Per germline, CDR1 MDHEN and CDR2 SYDVKM. This CDR3 has 12 residues. CDR3 coding DNA: TGTGCCTGCAGTCCCAAGGGCTACGAGCAGTACTTC. Amino acids: CACSPKGYEQYF.

A remark on this clonotype: One base away lies a much larger clone, so this may be a sequencing read error. The J gene is TRBJ2-3, the V gene TRBV19, with D unresolved. The CDR3 runs to 14 residues. Germline V gives CDR1 LNHDA, CDR2 SQIVND (reference sequence). V was clipped by 4 bases and J by 6 bases, with 14 bases between them. The CDR3 region is CASSNSRSADTQYF. CDR3 sequence (DNA): TGTGCCAGTAGTAATAGCAGGAGCGCTGATACGCAGTATTTT. The full variable domain, its missing parts supplied by reference TRBV19 and TRBJ2-3, is DGGITQSPKYLFRKEGQNVTLSCEQNLNHDAMYWYRQDPGQGLRLIYYSQIVNDFQKGDIAEGYSVSREKKESFPLTVTSAQKNPTAFYLCASSNSRSADTQYFGPGTRLTVL.

This clonotype was counted between two and nine times. J is TRBJ2-4 and V is TRBV5-4, with TRBD1 matching over 7 bases. V was clipped by 0 bases and J by 1 base; unmatched bases: 7. In germline, CDR1 is SGHNT, CDR2 YYREEE (reference sequence). This CDR3 comprises 17 residues. This CDR3 is CASSLEWQGDAKNIQYF. The CDR3 DNA reads as TGTGCCAGCAGCTTGGAGTGGCAGGGGGATGCCAAAAACATTCAGTACTTC.

This clonotype was found many times. The chain couples TRBV9 to TRBJ1-1, with D unresolved. V lost 0 bases to trimming and J lost 4 bases, with 13 bases between them. The CDR3 totals 15 residues. From germline, CDR1 is SGDLS and CDR2 YYNGEE. The CDR3 loop is CASSVVLGRVTEAFF. Written as DNA, the CDR3 is TGTGCCAGCAGCGTAGTGCTGGGTCGTGTCACTGAAGCTTTCTTT.

The gene calls are TRBV28 and TRBJ2-3, with TRBD2 matching 10 bases. Germline-derived CDR1 and CDR2 are MDHEN and SYDVKM. CDR3 length: 15 amino acids. With V trimmed by 5 bases and J by 3 bases, 5 bases remained unmatched. Here the CDR3 DNA reads TGTGCCAGCAGTCCCACGGGACTAGCGACAGATACGCAGTATTTT. The encoded protein is CASSPTGLATDTQYF.